The rows below give T cell receptor beta chains drawn from one sample of a study of cytomegalovirus exposure and HLA in healthy donors. Clones were sequenced by immunoSEQ multiplex PCR, and TCRdb holds only the in-frame ones, with some missing. Of about 120,000 clones in the sample, 60% to 85% are singletons; the top ten hold about 3%. The sequencing sample was made of PBMCs. Receptor source: a woman in her thirties or forties in good health and CMV-seropositive. Each CDR3 is given with its conserved first and last residue. A D gene is named only where the DNA matches it firmly. Size is omitted from some rows. Given values are once, few, many or a class for expanded clones.

v_gene: TRBV4-2
j_gene: TRBJ2-1
abundance: NA
d_gene: TRBD2
CDR3nt: TGTGCCAGCAGCGAGGGACTAGACTTGTACAATGAGCAGTTCTTC
CDR3aa: CASSEGLDLYNEQFF

v_gene: TRBV9
j_gene: TRBJ2-3
abundance: few
d_gene: TRBD2
CDR3nt: TGTGCCAGCAGCGTAGACTACGCGACTAGCGGCACAGATACGCAGTATTTT
CDR3aa: CASSVDYATSGTDTQYF

v_gene: TRBV11-2
j_gene: TRBJ2-7
abundance: NA
d_gene: TRBD2
CDR3nt: TGTGCCAGCAGCTTAGCGGGGGGAGGGTCCTACGAGCAGTACTTC
CDR3aa: CASSLAGGGSYEQYF

v_gene: TRBV6-5
j_gene: TRBJ2-5
abundance: NA
d_gene: NA
CDR3nt: TGTGCCAGCAGTCATCCGGGTCTCCAAGAGACCCAGTACTTC
CDR3aa: CASSHPGLQETQYF

v_gene: TRBV6-1
j_gene: TRBJ1-4
abundance: NA
d_gene: NA
CDR3nt: TGTGCCAGCAGTGGCCCAGGGGCCCCCGATAATGAAAAACTGTTTTTT
CDR3aa: CASSGPGAPDNEKLFF

v_gene: TRBV27
j_gene: TRBJ2-7
abundance: NA
d_gene: NA
CDR3nt: TGTGCCAGCAGTGGATTAATACGGGACACCTACGAGCAGTACTTC
CDR3aa: CASSGLIRDTYEQYF

v_gene: TRBV7-8
j_gene: TRBJ1-6
abundance: NA
d_gene: NA
CDR3nt: TGTGCCAGCAGCTTAGACGTGGGCAGATGGGATTCACCCCTCCACTTT
CDR3aa: CASSLDVGRWDSPLHF

v_gene: TRBV19
j_gene: TRBJ1-6
abundance: NA
d_gene: NA
CDR3nt: TGTGCCAGTAGTATCAGCGGACGGAGTAATTCACCCCTCCACTTT
CDR3aa: CASSISGRSNSPLHF

v_gene: TRBV10-1
j_gene: TRBJ2-3
abundance: NA
d_gene: NA
CDR3nt: TGCGCCAGCAGTGACGACTACACAGATACGCAGTATTTT
CDR3aa: CASSDDYTDTQYF

v_gene: TRBV11-2
j_gene: TRBJ2-5
abundance: NA
d_gene: TRBD1
CDR3nt: TGTGCCAGCAGCAACAGGGGGCAGGAGACCCAGTACTTC
CDR3aa: CASSNRGQETQYF

v_gene: TRBV19
j_gene: TRBJ2-7
abundance: NA
d_gene: TRBD1
CDR3nt: TGTGCCAGTAGTATGAAAAGGGGGGACAGGGGGTGGCGAGAGCAGTACTTC
CDR3aa: CASSMKRGDRGWREQYF

v_gene: TRBV9
j_gene: TRBJ2-3
abundance: NA
d_gene: NA
CDR3nt: TGTGCCAGCAGCGTAGTGGGGGCTAGCACAGATACGCAGTATTTT
CDR3aa: CASSVVGASTDTQYF

v_gene: TRBV6-1
j_gene: TRBJ2-5
abundance: NA
d_gene: TRBD1
CDR3nt: TGTGCCAGCAGCAGGGACAGGCTACAAGAGACCCAGTACTTC
CDR3aa: CASSRDRLQETQYF

v_gene: TRBV19
j_gene: TRBJ1-1
abundance: NA
d_gene: NA
CDR3nt: TGTGCCAGTAGAAGGGGGGAGGGTGAGGCTGAAGCTTTCTTT
CDR3aa: CASRRGEGEAEAFF

v_gene: TRBV6-5
j_gene: TRBJ2-1
abundance: NA
d_gene: NA
CDR3nt: TGTGCCAGCAGTTATGTAGGGGTCAGGAATGAGCAGTTCTTC
CDR3aa: CASSYVGVRNEQFF

v_gene: TRBV21-1
j_gene: TRBJ2-7
abundance: few
d_gene: NA
CDR3nt: TGTGCCAGCATCCCCCCGGGATGTCTCTACGAGCAGTACTTC
CDR3aa: CASIPPGCLYEQYF

v_gene: TRBV4-1
j_gene: TRBJ2-3
abundance: NA
d_gene: NA
CDR3nt: TGCGCCAGCAGCCACCCCTCCGCTCGGGGGTCAAGGGATACGCAGTATTTT
CDR3aa: CASSHPSARGSRDTQYF

v_gene: TRBV4-3
j_gene: TRBJ2-7
abundance: NA
d_gene: TRBD2
CDR3nt: TGCGCCAGCAGCCAAGCACTAGCGGAGTCCTACGAGCAGTACTTC
CDR3aa: CASSQALAESYEQYF

v_gene: TRBV19
j_gene: TRBJ1-3
abundance: NA
d_gene: TRBD1
CDR3nt: TGTGCCAGTAGTATATCTTCAGGGGGCTACGGAAACACCATATATTTT
CDR3aa: CASSISSGGYGNTIYF

v_gene: TRBV5-1
j_gene: TRBJ2-7
abundance: NA
d_gene: TRBD1
CDR3nt: TGCGCCAGCAGCTTCTACAGGGGCTACGAGCAGTACTTC
CDR3aa: CASSFYRGYEQYF

v_gene: TRBV6-6
j_gene: TRBJ1-5
abundance: NA
d_gene: NA
CDR3nt: TGTGCCAGCAGTTACGCCGGTAGCAATCAGCCCCAGCATTTT
CDR3aa: CASSYAGSNQPQHF

v_gene: TRBV5-5
j_gene: TRBJ2-1
abundance: NA
d_gene: TRBD2
CDR3nt: TGTGCCAGCAGCTTGGGTAGCGGGAGGCACAATGAGCAGTTCTTC
CDR3aa: CASSLGSGRHNEQFF

v_gene: TRBV19
j_gene: TRBJ2-7
abundance: NA
d_gene: NA
CDR3nt: TGTGCCAGTAGTAGGGGGCCCTACGAGCAGTACTTC
CDR3aa: CASSRGPYEQYF

v_gene: TRBV13
j_gene: TRBJ2-7
abundance: NA
d_gene: TRBD2
CDR3nt: TGTGCCAGCAGCGGCAAAACTAGCGGCGTAGAATACGAGCAGTACTTC
CDR3aa: CASSGKTSGVEYEQYF

v_gene: TRBV7-2
j_gene: TRBJ2-1
abundance: NA
d_gene: TRBD1
CDR3nt: TGTGCCAGTAAGGACAGGTGGAGCTCCTACAATGAGCAGTTCTTC
CDR3aa: CASKDRWSSYNEQFF

v_gene: TRBV6-5
j_gene: TRBJ2-3
abundance: NA
d_gene: TRBD2
CDR3nt: TGTGCCAGCAGTCGGACTAGCGGAACGACAGATACGCAGTATTTT
CDR3aa: CASSRTSGTTDTQYF

v_gene: TRBV18
j_gene: TRBJ2-7
abundance: NA
d_gene: TRBD2
CDR3nt: TGTGCCAGCTCAGGCGTACTAGCGGGGGGTCCCTACGAGCAGTACTTC
CDR3aa: CASSGVLAGGPYEQYF

v_gene: TRBV25-1
j_gene: TRBJ1-2
abundance: NA
d_gene: NA
CDR3nt: TGTGCCAGCAGTGAACCACGGACACCTTACTATGGCTACACCTTC
CDR3aa: CASSEPRTPYYGYTF

v_gene: TRBV28
j_gene: TRBJ2-1
abundance: few
d_gene: NA
CDR3nt: TGTGCCAGCAGCACGGTAGGGGGAGTCTACAATGAGCAGTTCTTC
CDR3aa: CASSTVGGVYNEQFF